This TCR beta chain was found in a study of a mutant IDH1 vaccine in newly diagnosed glioma. Study-level background: Previous care, which was radiotherapy, temozolomide, or both, most often involved both. Findings and limits, study-wide: Pseudoprogression looked unconnected to shifts in top peripheral T cell clonotypes.

Time point indicated: baseline, week 1 (first vaccination visit). Treatment specified: pre-vaccination baseline after standard-of-care therapy. Donors harbored newly found WHO grade 3 or 4 IDH1-mutant, ATRX-lost astrocytomas. About this clone: The antigen remains undetermined.

The V gene lost 6 bases and the J gene lost 4 bases, with 9 bases spanning the gap. Germline values: CDR1 SQVTM, CDR2 ANQGSEA. CDR3 length: 11 amino acids. Generated by immunoSEQ multiplex PCR, the TCRdb table keeps only in-frame clones and is missing some. The sample records 30,000 to 40,000 clones, just under 95% being singletons. The material sequenced was PBMCs, taken from a glioma patient treated with radiotherapy, temozolomide or both. The clonotype was recovered from a man between 18 and 29 years old with glioma. This chain uses TRBV29-1 with TRBJ1-1; D is possibly TRBD1 (5 bases). In DNA form, the CDR3 reads TGCAGCGTCGGGACGGTCACTGAAGCTTTCTTT. The encoded protein is CSVGTVTEAFF.